The 27 T cell receptor beta chains in this list originate from one sample, sequenced in a study of blood T cell repertoires in COVID-19. This table comes from immunoSEQ multiplex PCR, and its TCRdb copy is limited to in-frame clones, with some not included. Counted here are approximately 290,000 clones, around 90% occurring once; the ten biggest clones make up 3.5% to 5%. Material for sequencing was PBMCs or T cells enriched from blood (not recorded which). These receptors were obtained from a woman younger than 30 with acute COVID-19.

The chain recombines TRBV29-1 with TRBJ2-2, with a possible D match to TRBD1 (5 bases). Germline V gives CDR1 SQVTM, CDR2 ANQGSEA. Trimming removed 7 bases from V and 1 base from J, with 13 bases in between. The CDR3 covers 14 residues. The CDR3 DNA follows: TGCAGCGCCCGGACAAGGGTGAACACCGGGGAGCTGTTTTTT. It translates to CSARTRVNTGELFF.

The chain couples TRBV5-8 to TRBJ1-1; 7 bases align to TRBD1. CDR3 length: 14 residues. Trimming removed 4 bases from V and 1 base from J; junction bases left unmatched: 4. In germline, CDR1 is SGHTS, CDR2 YDEGEE. The CDR3 DNA reads as TGTGCCAGCAGCGACAGGGTTGGGAACACTGAAGCTTTCTTT. Translated, it gives CASSDRVGNTEAFF.

The CDR3 DNA reads as TGTGCCAGCAGTTTGACAGGGGGAGGTACTGAAGCTTTCTTT. Translation: CASSLTGGGTEAFF. V and J are TRBV28 and TRBJ1-1, with 9 bases lining up with TRBD1. V lost 3 bases to trimming and J lost 5 bases; unmatched junction nucleotides: 4. The germline CDR1 and CDR2 sequences are MDHEN and SYDVKM. The CDR3 runs 14 residues.

This chain links TRBV18 with TRBJ2-7, with 7 bases fitting TRBD1. Germline values: CDR1 KGHSH, CDR2 LQKENI. CDR3 length equals 12 residues. The V segment lost 6 bases and the J segment 7 bases; nucleotides outside the gene matches: 6. CDR3 in amino acids: CASSSTGEEQYF. The CDR3 DNA reads TGTGCCAGCTCGTCTACAGGGGAAGAGCAGTACTTC.

The CDR3 nucleotides are TGTGCCAGCAGTTACTCGACATACCGACCCCAAGAGACCCAGTACTTC. Amino acid sequence: CASSYSTYRPQETQYF. V and J are TRBV6-2 or TRBV6-3 and TRBJ2-5; no clear D gene. The V gene lost 0 bases and the J gene lost 1 base, with 12 bases spanning the gap. This CDR3 is 16 amino acids long. Germline CDR1 and CDR2: MNHEY and SVGEGT.

The chain uses TRBV7-9 and TRBJ1-3, with D hard to call. This CDR3 has 16 residues. V lost 1 base and J 0 bases, leaving 10 bases between the germline ends. The germline V gene encodes CDR1 SEHNR and CDR2 FQNEAQ (reference sequence). As DNA, the CDR3 is TGTGCCAGCAGCTTAGGTTGGGCCTCCTCTGGAAACACCATATATTTT. Encoded protein: CASSLGWASSGNTIYF.

The gene calls are TRBV5-5 and TRBJ2-7; perhaps TRBD2 as D (6 bases). The ends were cut back, 4 bases at V and 6 bases at J, with 20 bases in the middle. The CDR3 consists of 15 residues. Germline-derived CDR1 and CDR2 are SGHKS and YYEKEE (reference sequence). CDR3 DNA: TGTGCCAGCAGCCCGGACACTAGCCTATCTTTCGAGCAGTACTTC. This sequence encodes CASSPDTSLSFEQYF.

This clone was counted between two and nine times. Written as DNA, the CDR3 is TGTGCCAGCAGTTTGCAGAGGGGAGGGGATAGGGGCACTGAAGCTTTCTTT. Translating it yields CASSLQRGGDRGTEAFF. The chain couples TRBV27 to TRBJ1-1; possibly TRBD1 for D (5 bases). The CDR3 loop spans 17 amino acids. The V gene's germline CDR1 is MNHEY and CDR2 SMNVEV (reference sequence). Trimming took off 3 bases at V and 4 bases at J, with 21 bases between the two ends.

The rearrangement joins TRBV25-1 to TRBJ1-3; the D is unclear. V was shortened by 3 bases and J by 2 bases, with 8 bases between the two germline ends. There are 14 residues in the CDR3. Per germline, CDR1 MGHDK and CDR2 SYGVNS. CDR3 bases: TGTGCCAGCAGTGACAGTTCGACTGGAAACACCATATATTTT. As protein: CASSDSSTGNTIYF.

This sequence joins TRBV5-1 and TRBJ1-1, with 9 bases fitting TRBD1. V lost 2 bases and J lost 3; bases outside the gene matches: 5. The CDR3 extends over 15 amino acids. CDR1 and CDR2 from the germline V gene are SGHRS and YFSETQ. The CDR3 DNA reads as TGCGCCAGCAGCTTCGGACAGGGGTGGGACACTGAAGCTTTCTTT. Its translation is CASSFGQGWDTEAFF.

The chain carries TRBV19 and TRBJ1-2; TRBD1 agrees at 7 bases. Germline values: CDR1 LNHDA, CDR2 SQIVND (reference sequence). The length of the CDR3 is 13 residues. After removal of 6 bases from V and 8 bases from J, the junction contained 9 bases not matched to a gene. The CDR3 protein is CASSPTGPKGYTF. In DNA, the CDR3 is TGTGCCAGTAGCCCGACAGGGCCAAAGGGCTACACCTTC.

The rearrangement uses TRBV3-1 (or the pseudogene TRBV3-2) and TRBJ2-3; no reliable D call. Trimming cost V 1 base and J 0 bases, with 8 bases left between them. The CDR3 covers 15 residues. Germline CDR1 is LGHDT and CDR2 is YNNKEL (reference sequence). The DNA of the CDR3 is TGTGCCAGCAGCCAAGCTAGAGTAAGCACAGATACGCAGTATTTT. Translation: CASSQARVSTDTQYF.

The V call is TRBV28, the J call TRBJ1-6; no definite D call. The V end was cut by 2 bases, the J end by 7 bases, with 12 bases between. The CDR3 is made up of 15 amino acids. Germline V gene lookup returns CDR1 MDHEN and CDR2 SYDVKM. The CDR3 DNA is TGTGCCAGCAGTTTAGTCGCCCTTCGGAATTCACCCCTCCACTTT. Its translation is CASSLVALRNSPLHF.

This clone was picked up a small number of times. V gene TRBV27 combines with J gene TRBJ2-2, with TRBD1 as a possible D gene (6 bases). Germline V gives CDR1 MNHEY, CDR2 SMNVEV (reference sequence). Trimming shortened V by 5 bases and J by 7 bases, and 14 bases separated the two germline ends. The CDR3 covers 14 residues. CDR3 sequence reads: CASSALTGGGELFF. The CDR3 DNA reads TGTGCCAGCAGTGCCTTGACAGGAGGCGGGGAGCTGTTTTTT.

The J gene is TRBJ2-1, the V gene TRBV27, with 7 nucleotides matching TRBD2. The CDR3 has 15 amino acids. Germline V CDR1 and CDR2: MNHEY, SMNVEV (reference sequence). Germline trimming cut 0 bases from V and 4 bases from J; bases unmatched to any gene: 3. CDR3 sequence reads: CASSLSLANYNEQFF. Here the CDR3 DNA reads TGTGCCAGCAGTTTATCACTAGCGAATTACAATGAGCAGTTCTTC.

V is TRBV5-1 and J is TRBJ1-4; 9 bases fit TRBD1. CDR3 length: 16 residues. Germline V CDR1 and CDR2: SGHRS, YFSETQ. The junction had 7 bases not matched to a gene; V was cut back by 3 bases and J by 4 bases. The CDR3 here is CASSSITGGGNEKLFF. Here the CDR3 DNA reads TGCGCCAGCAGCTCGATCACAGGGGGCGGTAATGAAAAACTGTTTTTT.

The chain carries TRBV14 and TRBJ2-2; TRBD2 is a possible D gene (7 bases). Germline CDR1 reads SGHDN; CDR2 reads FVKESK. V was clipped by 0 bases and J by 3 bases, with 8 bases between them. The CDR3 runs 15 residues. The CDR3 region is CASSQEGGHTGELFF. CDR3 nucleotide sequence: TGTGCCAGCAGCCAAGAGGGGGGGCACACCGGGGAGCTGTTTTTT. Supplemented by reference TRBV14 and TRBJ2-2, the full variable domain reads EAGVTQFPSHSVIEKGQTVTLRCDPISGHDNLYWYRRVMGKEIKFLLHFVKESKQDESGMPNNRFLAERTGGTYSTLKVQPAELEDSGVYFCASSQEGGHTGELFFGEGSRLTVL.

V usage is TRBV9 and J usage is TRBJ1-5; maybe TRBD1 (6 bases). V shed 2 bases and J shed 0 bases, with 9 bases lying between them. The CDR3 is 15 residues long. CDR1 and CDR2 from the germline V gene are SGDLS and YYNGEE. This CDR3 reads CASSVAGASNQPQHF. The CDR3 coding sequence is TGTGCCAGCAGCGTGGCGGGGGCTAGCAATCAGCCCCAGCATTTT.

V gene TRBV28 combines with J gene TRBJ1-5, with D perhaps TRBD1 (5 bases). The CDR3 spans 17 residues. V was trimmed by 0 bases and J by 4 bases, leaving 16 bases between them. The V gene's germline CDR1 is MDHEN and CDR2 SYDVKM. CDR3 loop: CASSLWAIQDMNQPQHF. The CDR3 nucleotides are TGTGCCAGCAGTTTATGGGCCATCCAGGACATGAATCAGCCCCAGCATTTT.

This chain links TRBV27 with TRBJ1-1; 8 nucleotides agree with TRBD1. This CDR3 has 12 amino acids. Germline CDR1 reads MNHEY; CDR2 reads SMNVEV (reference sequence). V was pared by 10 bases and J by 3 bases, with 4 bases of the junction left unmatched. This chain's CDR3 is CATMDRDTEAFF. Here the CDR3 DNA reads TGTGCCACCATGGACAGGGACACTGAAGCTTTCTTT.

The V and J genes are TRBV3-1 (or the pseudogene TRBV3-2) and TRBJ2-3; the D gene is possibly TRBD1 (6 bases). The CDR3 has 15 residues. V lost 4 bases and J lost 2, with 13 bases in between. Germline V gene lookup returns CDR1 LGHDT and CDR2 YNNKEL (reference sequence). The CDR3 region has the DNA TGTGCCAGCAGCCTCTGGGGACAAGTCACAGATACGCAGTATTTT. This encodes CASSLWGQVTDTQYF.

The genes are TRBV5-1 and TRBJ2-1, with 11 positions matching TRBD2. Germline V CDR1 and CDR2: SGHRS, YFSETQ. Germline trimming cut 4 bases from V and 8 bases from J; bases unmatched to any gene: 8. CDR3 length: 15 residues. As DNA, the CDR3 is TGCGCCAGCAGCGGGGGACTAGCGGTAGTCGATGAGCAGTTCTTC. Amino acids: CASSGGLAVVDEQFF.

The chain links TRBV24-1 to TRBJ1-1; D uncertain. CDR1 is KGHDR, CDR2 SFDVKD, per germline. Trimming removed 5 bases at V and 8 bases at J, with 11 bases between. The CDR3 is 12 residues long. CDR3 loop: CATSGAGTEAFF. The CDR3 DNA sequence: TGTGCCACCAGTGGGGCCGGAACCGAAGCTTTCTTT.

The chain joins TRBV5-8 to TRBJ1-1; D uncertain. The length of the CDR3 is 11 residues. Germline values: CDR1 SGHTS, CDR2 YDEGEE. The germline V and J ends were trimmed by 3 bases and 8 bases, with 8 bases remaining between them. The CDR3 coding sequence is TGTGCCAGCAGCTGGCGACAAGAAGCTTTCTTT. Translation: CASSWRQEAFF.

The rearrangement links TRBV7-9 to TRBJ1-2; 10 positions match TRBD1. The CDR3 is made up of 15 amino acids. J was trimmed by 8 bases and V by 5 bases; bases with no gene match: 11. CDR1 and CDR2 (germline): SEHNR, FQNEAQ (reference sequence). In DNA, the CDR3 is TGTGCCAGCAGCATAAGCCGGGACAGGGGTAAGGGCTACACCTTC. It specifies CASSISRDRGKGYTF. The entire variable domain, with the rest obtained from reference TRBV7-9 and TRBJ1-2, is as follows: DTGVSQNPRHKITKRGQNVTFRCDPISEHNRLYWYRQTLGQGPEFLTYFQNEAQLEKSRLLSDRFSAERPKGSFSTLEIQRTEQGDSAMYLCASSISRDRGKGYTFGSGTRLTVV.

The genes are TRBV7-3 and TRBJ2-3, with 14 bases lining up with TRBD2. Germline loops: CDR1 SGHTA, CDR2 FQGTGA. CDR3 length: 18 amino acids. Trimming at V came to 5 bases and at J to 5 bases, leaving 12 bases not matched to a gene. CDR3 sequence: CASSPRLAGGPSKDTQYF. CDR3 nucleotides: TGTGCCAGCAGCCCCAGACTAGCGGGAGGGCCTTCCAAAGATACGCAGTATTTT.

The V and J genes are TRBV24-1 and TRBJ2-5; possible D gene TRBD2, 6 bases. The V end was cut by 3 bases, the J end by 2 bases, with 12 bases between. CDR3 size: 15 residues. From germline, CDR1 is KGHDR and CDR2 SFDVKD. CDR3 DNA sequence: TGTGCCACCAGTGATAGGGTGGGGGGACAAGAGACCCAGTACTTC. This encodes CATSDRVGGQETQYF.